The TCR beta chain described here comes from a study of T cells in Graves' hyperthyroidism and ophthalmopathy. Hyperthyroidism was newly diagnosed in patients aged 18 to 65 (duration under 2 months). Source material for PBMCs was roughly 10 ml fresh peripheral blood. Amplified regions were TCR beta CDR3 sequences from RNA transcripts. The study used the HTBI primer set for a first-round RT-PCR of the TCR CDR3. One entry per CDR3 protein results from TCRdb running MiXCR on the multiplex PCR reads. The data hold 380,000 or so distinct CDR3 sequences, with about 15% observed a single time. The CDR3 is 10 amino acids. V shed 5 bases and J shed 10 bases, with 5 bases lying between them. Germline V gene sequence: CDR1 MNHNS, CDR2 SASEGT.

The origin of this receptor is a woman aged 30 to 39 with Graves' hyperthyroidism. The sequenced sample was blood. The chain is built from TRBV6-1 and TRBJ2-2; D is unresolved. The CDR3 loop is CASSTPELFF. CDR3 DNA: TGTGCCAGCAGTACTCCGGAGCTGTTTTTT.